This T cell receptor beta chain was identified during a study of PD-1 blockade in classical Hodgkin lymphoma. Profiling relied on immunoSEQ multiplex PCR, and the TCRdb table lists in-frame clones only, not all of them. The sample comprises approximately 110,000 clones, approximately 89% of which are singletons, and around 20% rests with the top ten. This CDR3 comprises 16 residues. The V gene's germline CDR1 is SEHNR and CDR2 FQNEAQ (reference sequence). Trimming shortened V by 5 bases and J by 5 bases, and 18 bases separated the two germline ends. Time point meaning: cycle 4 day 1 (C4D1), after five to seven weeks of nivolumab. Brentuximab vedotin exposure varied among the patients, all of whom had relapsed after autologous stem cell transplantation.

The rearrangement links TRBV7-9 to TRBJ1-4; tentatively, D is TRBD1 (5 bases). This material consisted of peripheral blood mononuclear cells (PBMCs), taken before the fourth cycle of nivolumab. The clonotype originates from a human donor with classical Hodgkin lymphoma. This CDR3 reads CASSHTGWGGNEKLFF. In DNA form, the CDR3 reads TGTGCCAGCAGCCACACAGGCTGGGGTGGGAATGAAAAACTGTTTTTT. Combining the CDR3 with reference TRBV7-9 and TRBJ1-4 gives the whole variable domain DTGVSQNPRHKITKRGQNVTFRCDPISEHNRLYWYRQTLGQGPEFLTYFQNEAQLEKSRLLSDRFSAERPKGSFSTLEIQRTEQGDSAMYLCASSHTGWGGNEKLFFGSGTQLSVL.